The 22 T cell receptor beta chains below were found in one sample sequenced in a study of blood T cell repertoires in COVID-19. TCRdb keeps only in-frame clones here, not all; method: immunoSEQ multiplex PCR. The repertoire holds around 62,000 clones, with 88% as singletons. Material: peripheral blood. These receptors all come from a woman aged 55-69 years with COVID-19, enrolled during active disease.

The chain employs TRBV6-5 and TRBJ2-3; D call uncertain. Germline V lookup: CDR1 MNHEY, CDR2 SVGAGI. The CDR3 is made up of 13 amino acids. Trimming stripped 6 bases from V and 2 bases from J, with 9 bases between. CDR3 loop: CASRAPITDTQYF. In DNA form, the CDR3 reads TGTGCCAGCAGGGCTCCCATCACAGATACGCAGTATTTT.

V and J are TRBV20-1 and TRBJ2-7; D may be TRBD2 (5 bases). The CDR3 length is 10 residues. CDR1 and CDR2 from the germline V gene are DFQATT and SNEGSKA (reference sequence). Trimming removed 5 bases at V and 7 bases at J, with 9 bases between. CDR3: CSARRREQYF. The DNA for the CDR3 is TGCAGTGCTCGGAGGCGAGAGCAGTACTTC.

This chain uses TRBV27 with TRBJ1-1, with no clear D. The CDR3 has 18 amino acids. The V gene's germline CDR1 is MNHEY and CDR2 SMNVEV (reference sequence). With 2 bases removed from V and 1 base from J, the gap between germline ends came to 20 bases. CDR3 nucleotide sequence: TGTGCCAGCAGTTTAACCGGACTGTACCAACCGTCGAACACTGAAGCTTTCTTT. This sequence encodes CASSLTGLYQPSNTEAFF.

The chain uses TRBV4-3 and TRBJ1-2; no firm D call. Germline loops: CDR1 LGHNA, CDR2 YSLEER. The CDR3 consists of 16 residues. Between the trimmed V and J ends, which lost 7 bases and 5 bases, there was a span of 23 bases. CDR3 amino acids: CASNWEEGAKKYGYTF. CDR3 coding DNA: TGCGCCAGCAATTGGGAGGAGGGTGCCAAGAAATATGGCTACACCTTC.

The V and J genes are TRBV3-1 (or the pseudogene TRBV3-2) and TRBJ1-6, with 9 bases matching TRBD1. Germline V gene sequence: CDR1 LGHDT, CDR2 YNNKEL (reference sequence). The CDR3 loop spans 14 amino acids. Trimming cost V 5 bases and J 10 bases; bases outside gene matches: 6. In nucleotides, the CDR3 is TGTGCCAGCAGCTCCCGGGACAGGGCGTCACCCCTCCACTTT. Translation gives CASSSRDRASPLHF.

This chain's CDR3 is CASNYLGQGNSPLHF. In DNA form, the CDR3 reads TGTGCCAGCAACTACCTAGGACAGGGCAATTCACCCCTCCACTTT. This chain uses TRBV2 with TRBJ1-6; 8 bases fit TRBD1. Germline CDR1 and CDR2: SNHLY and FYNNEI. V dropped 7 bases and J dropped 7; count of bases not matched to a gene: 9. The CDR3 is 15 residues long.

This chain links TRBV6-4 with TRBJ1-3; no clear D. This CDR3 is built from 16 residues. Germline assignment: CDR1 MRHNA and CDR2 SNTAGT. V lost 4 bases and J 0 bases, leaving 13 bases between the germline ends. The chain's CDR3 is CASSVPPRDSGNTIYF. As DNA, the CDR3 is TGTGCCAGCAGTGTCCCCCCCCGCGACTCTGGAAACACCATATATTTT.

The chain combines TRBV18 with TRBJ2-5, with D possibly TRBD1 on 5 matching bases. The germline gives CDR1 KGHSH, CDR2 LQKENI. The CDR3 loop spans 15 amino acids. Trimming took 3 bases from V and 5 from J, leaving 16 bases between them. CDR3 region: CASSPGRVLGETQYF. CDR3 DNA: TGTGCCAGCTCACCCGGCAGGGTCCTGGGGGAGACCCAGTACTTC.

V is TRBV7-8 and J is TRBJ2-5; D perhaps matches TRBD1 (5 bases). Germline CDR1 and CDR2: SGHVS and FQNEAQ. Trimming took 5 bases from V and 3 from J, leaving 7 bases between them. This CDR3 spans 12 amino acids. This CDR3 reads CASSRREETQYF. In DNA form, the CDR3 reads TGTGCCAGCAGCCGCAGGGAAGAGACCCAGTACTTC.

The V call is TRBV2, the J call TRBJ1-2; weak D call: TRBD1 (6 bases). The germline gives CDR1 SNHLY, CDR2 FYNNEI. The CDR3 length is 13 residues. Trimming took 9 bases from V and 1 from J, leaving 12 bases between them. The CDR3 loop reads CARGHTDNYGYTF. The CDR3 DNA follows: TGTGCCAGGGGACACACGGATAACTATGGCTACACCTTC.

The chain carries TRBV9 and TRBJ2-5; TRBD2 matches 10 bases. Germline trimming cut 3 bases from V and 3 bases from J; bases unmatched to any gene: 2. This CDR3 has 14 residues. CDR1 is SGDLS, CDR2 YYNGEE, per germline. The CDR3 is CASSATSGEETQYF. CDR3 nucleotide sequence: TGTGCCAGCAGCGCTACTAGCGGGGAAGAGACCCAGTACTTC.

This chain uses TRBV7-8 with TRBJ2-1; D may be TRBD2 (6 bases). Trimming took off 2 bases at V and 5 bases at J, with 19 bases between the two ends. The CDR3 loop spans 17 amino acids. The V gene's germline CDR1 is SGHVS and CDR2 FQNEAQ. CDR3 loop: CASSLRSSANFHNEQFF. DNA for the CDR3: TGTGCCAGCAGCTTACGGTCTAGCGCGAATTTCCACAATGAGCAGTTCTTC.

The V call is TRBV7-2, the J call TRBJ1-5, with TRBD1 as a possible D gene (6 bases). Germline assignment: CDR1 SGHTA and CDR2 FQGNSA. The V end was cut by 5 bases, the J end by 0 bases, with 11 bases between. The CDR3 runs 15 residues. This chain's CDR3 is CASSPEGDSNQPQHF. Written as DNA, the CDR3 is TGTGCCAGCAGCCCCGAGGGGGATAGCAATCAGCCCCAGCATTTT. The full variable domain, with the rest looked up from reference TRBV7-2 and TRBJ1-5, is GAGVSQSPSNKVTEKGKDVELRCDPISGHTALYWYRQSLGQGLEFLIYFQGNSAPDKSGLPSDRFSAERTGGSVSTLTIQRTQQEDSAVYLCASSPEGDSNQPQHFGDGTRLSIL.

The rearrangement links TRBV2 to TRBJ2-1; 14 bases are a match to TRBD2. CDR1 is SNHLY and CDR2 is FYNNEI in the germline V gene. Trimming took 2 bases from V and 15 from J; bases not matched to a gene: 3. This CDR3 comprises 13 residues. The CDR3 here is CASSESTSGRGFF. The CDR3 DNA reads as TGTGCCAGCAGTGAATCGACTAGCGGGAGGGGGTTCTTC.

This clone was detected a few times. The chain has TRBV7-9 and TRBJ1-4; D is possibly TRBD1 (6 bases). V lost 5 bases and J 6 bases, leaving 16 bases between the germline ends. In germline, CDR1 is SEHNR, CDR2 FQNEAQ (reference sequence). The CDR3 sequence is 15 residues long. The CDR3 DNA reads TGTGCCAGCAGCAACGGTGGGGGGGCCTATGAAAAACTGTTTTTT. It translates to CASSNGGGAYEKLFF.

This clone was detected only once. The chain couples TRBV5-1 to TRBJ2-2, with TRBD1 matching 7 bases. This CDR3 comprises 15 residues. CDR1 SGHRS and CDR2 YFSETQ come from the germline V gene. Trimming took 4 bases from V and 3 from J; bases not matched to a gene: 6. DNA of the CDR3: TGCGCCAGCAGCCGACAGGGTGAGGACACCGGGGAGCTGTTTTTT. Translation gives CASSRQGEDTGELFF.

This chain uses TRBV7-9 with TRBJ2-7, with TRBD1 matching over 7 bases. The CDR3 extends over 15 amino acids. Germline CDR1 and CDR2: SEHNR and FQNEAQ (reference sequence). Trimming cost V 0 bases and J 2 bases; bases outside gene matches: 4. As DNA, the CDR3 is TGTGCCAGCAGCTTAGCAGCGACAGGGACCTACGAGCAGTACTTC. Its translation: CASSLAATGTYEQYF. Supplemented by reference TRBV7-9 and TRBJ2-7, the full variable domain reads DTGVSQNPRHKITKRGQNVTFRCDPISEHNRLYWYRQTLGQGPEFLTYFQNEAQLEKSRLLSDRFSAERPKGSFSTLEIQRTEQGDSAMYLCASSLAATGTYEQYFGPGTRLTVT.

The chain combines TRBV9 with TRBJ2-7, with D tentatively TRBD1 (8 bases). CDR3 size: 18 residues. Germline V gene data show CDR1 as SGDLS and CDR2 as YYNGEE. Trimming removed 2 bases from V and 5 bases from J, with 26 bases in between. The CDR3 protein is CASSVDGTGVLSGNEQYF. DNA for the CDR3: TGTGCCAGCAGCGTCGATGGGACAGGCGTTCTGAGCGGGAACGAGCAGTACTTC.

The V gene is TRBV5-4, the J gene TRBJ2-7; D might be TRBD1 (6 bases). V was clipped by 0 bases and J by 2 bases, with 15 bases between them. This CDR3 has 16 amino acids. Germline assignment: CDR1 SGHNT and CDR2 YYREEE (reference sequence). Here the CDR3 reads CASSLGGPFSAYEQYF. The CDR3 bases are TGTGCCAGCAGCTTGGGGGGGCCGTTTTCAGCCTACGAGCAGTACTTC.

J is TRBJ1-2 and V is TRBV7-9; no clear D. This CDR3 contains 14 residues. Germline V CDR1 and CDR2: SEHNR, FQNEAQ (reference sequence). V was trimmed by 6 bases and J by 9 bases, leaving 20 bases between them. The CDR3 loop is CASSLESELTRYTF. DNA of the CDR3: TGTGCCAGCAGTTTGGAATCCGAACTGACACGCTACACCTTC. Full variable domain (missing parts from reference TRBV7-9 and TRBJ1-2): DTGVSQNPRHKITKRGQNVTFRCDPISEHNRLYWYRQTLGQGPEFLTYFQNEAQLEKSRLLSDRFSAERPKGSFSTLEIQRTEQGDSAMYLCASSLESELTRYTFGSGTRLTVV.

The CDR3 DNA reads TGTGCCAGTAGTCCCCTTTTAGGGGGCGATCGTGAAAAACTGTTTTTT. It specifies CASSPLLGGDREKLFF. The gene calls are TRBV19 and TRBJ1-4, with 7 bases aligning to TRBD1. V lost 5 bases and J lost 7; bases outside the gene matches: 13. The CDR3 length is 16 residues. Germline V lookup: CDR1 LNHDA, CDR2 SQIVND (reference sequence).

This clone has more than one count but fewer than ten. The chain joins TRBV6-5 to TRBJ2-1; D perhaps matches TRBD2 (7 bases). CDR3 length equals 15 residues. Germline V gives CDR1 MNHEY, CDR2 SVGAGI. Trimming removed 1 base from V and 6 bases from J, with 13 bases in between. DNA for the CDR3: TGTGCCAGCAGTTACTGGGGGGGGCGCCCCAATGAGCAGTTCTTC. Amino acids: CASSYWGGRPNEQFF.